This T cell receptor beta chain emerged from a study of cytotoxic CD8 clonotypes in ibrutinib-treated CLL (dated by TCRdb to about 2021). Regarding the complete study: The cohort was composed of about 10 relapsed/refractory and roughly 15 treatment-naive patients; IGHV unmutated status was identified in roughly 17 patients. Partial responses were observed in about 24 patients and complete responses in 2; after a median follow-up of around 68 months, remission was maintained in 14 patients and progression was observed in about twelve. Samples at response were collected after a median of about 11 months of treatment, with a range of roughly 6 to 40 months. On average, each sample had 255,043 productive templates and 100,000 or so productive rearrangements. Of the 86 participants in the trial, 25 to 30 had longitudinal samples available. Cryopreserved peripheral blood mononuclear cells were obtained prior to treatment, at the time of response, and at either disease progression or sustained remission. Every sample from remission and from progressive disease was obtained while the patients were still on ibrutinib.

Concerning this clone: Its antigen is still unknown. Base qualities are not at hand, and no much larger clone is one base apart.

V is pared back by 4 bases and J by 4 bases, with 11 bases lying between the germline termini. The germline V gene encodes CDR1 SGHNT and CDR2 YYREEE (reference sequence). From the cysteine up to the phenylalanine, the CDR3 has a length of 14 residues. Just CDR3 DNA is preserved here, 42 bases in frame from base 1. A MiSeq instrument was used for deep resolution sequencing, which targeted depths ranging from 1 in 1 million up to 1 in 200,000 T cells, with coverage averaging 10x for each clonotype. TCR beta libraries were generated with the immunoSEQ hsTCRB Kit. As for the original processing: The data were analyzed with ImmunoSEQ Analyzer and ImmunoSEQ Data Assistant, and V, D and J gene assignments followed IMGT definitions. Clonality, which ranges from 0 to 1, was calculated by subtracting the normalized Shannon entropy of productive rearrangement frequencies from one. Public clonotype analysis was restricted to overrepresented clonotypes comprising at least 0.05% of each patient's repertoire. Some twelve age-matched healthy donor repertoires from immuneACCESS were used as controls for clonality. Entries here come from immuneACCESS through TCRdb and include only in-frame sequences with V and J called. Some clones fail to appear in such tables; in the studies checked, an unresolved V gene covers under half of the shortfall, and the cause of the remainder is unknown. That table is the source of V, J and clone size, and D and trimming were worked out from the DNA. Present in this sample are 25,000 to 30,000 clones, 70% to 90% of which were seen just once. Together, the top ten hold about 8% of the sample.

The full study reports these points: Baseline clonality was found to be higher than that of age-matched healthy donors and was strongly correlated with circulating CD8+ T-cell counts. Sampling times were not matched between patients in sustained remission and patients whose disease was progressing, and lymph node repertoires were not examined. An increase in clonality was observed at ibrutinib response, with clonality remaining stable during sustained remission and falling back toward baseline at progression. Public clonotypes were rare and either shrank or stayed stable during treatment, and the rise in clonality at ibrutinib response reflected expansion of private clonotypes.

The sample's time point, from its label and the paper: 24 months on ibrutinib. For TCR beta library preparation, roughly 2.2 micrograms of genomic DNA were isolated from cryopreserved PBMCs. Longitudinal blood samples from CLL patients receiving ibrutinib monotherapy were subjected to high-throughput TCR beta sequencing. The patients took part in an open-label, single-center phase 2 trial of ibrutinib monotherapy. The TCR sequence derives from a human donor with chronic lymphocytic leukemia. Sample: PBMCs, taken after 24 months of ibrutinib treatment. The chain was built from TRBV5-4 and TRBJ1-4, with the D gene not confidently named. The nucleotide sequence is TGTGCCAGCAGCGCAGGAGGGAATAATGAAAAACTGTTTTTT. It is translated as CASSAGGNNEKLFF. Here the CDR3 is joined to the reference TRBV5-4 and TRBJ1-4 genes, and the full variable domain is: ETGVTQSPTHLIKTRGQQVTLRCSSQSGHNTVSWYQQALGQGPQFIFQYYREEENGRGNFPPRFSGLQFPNYSSELNVNALELDDSALYLCASSAGGNNEKLFFGSGTQLSVL.